A single T cell receptor beta chain is shown here with its context. J was trimmed by 4 bases and V by 3 bases; bases with no gene match: 8. The CDR3 contains 16 residues. This sample was taken from a study of metastatic and nonmetastatic thyroid tumors. Turning to the study itself: Across blood and tumor or nodule tissue, repertoires from malignant and benign thyroid patients were compared with one another.

Ahead of thyroid surgery, no patient had received treatment of any kind. From the PCR reads, TCRdb re-called clones with MiXCR. The sample has about 15,000 clones, around 30% seen once; the top ten hold around a sixth. The receptor comes from a female donor with papillary thyroid cancer or a benign thyroid nodule (not recorded which). Some clones in this sample may be carry-over from other donors' samples. The chain combines TRBV12-3 or TRBV12-4 with TRBJ2-2; TRBD1 aligns across 7 bases. Sequencing was done on a sample of tumor tissue. The CDR3 here is CASSLVLPGGTGELFF. CDR3 DNA sequence: TGTGCCAGCAGTTTGGTACTGCCAGGGGGCACCGGGGAGCTGTTTTTT.